This note documents a single TCR beta chain sequence. Its antigen is undetermined. The sample is drawn from a study of cytomegalovirus exposure and HLA in healthy donors. Regarding the study as a whole: A later analysis found that most CMV-associated TCR beta chains appeared HLA-restricted.

This CDR3 is 13 amino acids long. The germline V gene has CDR1 SGHAT and CDR2 FQNNGV. After removal of 8 bases from V and 5 bases from J, the junction contained 7 bases not matched to a gene. The PCR used 60 Vbeta and 13 Jbeta primers. Assay: immunoSEQ multiplex PCR; the TCRdb copy retains only in-frame clones and omits some. The table lists about 140,000 clones, 65% to 80% of them singletons. V usage is TRBV11-2 and J usage is TRBJ2-3, with 7 bases fitting TRBD1. The receptor was derived from a male donor in good health and CMV-seropositive. Source material: PBMCs. DNA for the CDR3: TGTGCCAGCCGAGAGGGGGCTCAAGATACGCAGTATTTT. Residues: CASREGAQDTQYF.